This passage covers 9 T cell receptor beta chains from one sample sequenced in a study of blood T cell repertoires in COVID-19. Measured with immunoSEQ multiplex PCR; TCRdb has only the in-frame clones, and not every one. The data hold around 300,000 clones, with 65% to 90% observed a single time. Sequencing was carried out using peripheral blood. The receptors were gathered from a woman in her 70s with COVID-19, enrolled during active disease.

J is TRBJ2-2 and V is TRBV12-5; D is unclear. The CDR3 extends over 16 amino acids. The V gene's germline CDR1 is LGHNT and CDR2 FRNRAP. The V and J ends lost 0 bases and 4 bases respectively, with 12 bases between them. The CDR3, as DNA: TGTGCTAGTGGTTTGGTAGTTCTAGGCGGCACCGGGGAGCTGTTTTTT. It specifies CASGLVVLGGTGELFF.

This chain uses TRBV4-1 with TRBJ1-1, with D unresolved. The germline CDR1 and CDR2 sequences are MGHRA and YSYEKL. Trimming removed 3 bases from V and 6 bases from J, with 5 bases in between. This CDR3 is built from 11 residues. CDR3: CASSHMSEAFF. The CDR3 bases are TGCGCCAGCAGCCACATGTCTGAAGCTTTCTTT.

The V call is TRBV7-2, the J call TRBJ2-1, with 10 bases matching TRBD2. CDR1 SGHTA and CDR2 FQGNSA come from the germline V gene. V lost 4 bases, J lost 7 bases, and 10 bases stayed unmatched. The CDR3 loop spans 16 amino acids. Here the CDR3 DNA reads TGTGCCAGCAGCTCTAGGAGGTTAGCGGGAGGAAATGAGCAGTTCTTC. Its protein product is CASSSRRLAGGNEQFF.

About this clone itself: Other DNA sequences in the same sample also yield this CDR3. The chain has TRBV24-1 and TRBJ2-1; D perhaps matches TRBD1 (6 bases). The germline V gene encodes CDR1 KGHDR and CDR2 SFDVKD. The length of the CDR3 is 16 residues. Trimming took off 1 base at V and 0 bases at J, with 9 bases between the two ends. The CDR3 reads CATSDLRGSSYNEQFF. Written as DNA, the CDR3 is TGTGCCACCAGTGATTTAAGGGGGAGCTCCTACAATGAGCAGTTCTTC.

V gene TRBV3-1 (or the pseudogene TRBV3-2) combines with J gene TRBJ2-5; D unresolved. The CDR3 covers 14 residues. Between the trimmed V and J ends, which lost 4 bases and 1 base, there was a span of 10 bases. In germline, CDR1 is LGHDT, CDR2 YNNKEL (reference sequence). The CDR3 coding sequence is TGTGCCAGCAGCCCGGTGAGCGTCCAAGAGACCCAGTACTTC. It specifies CASSPVSVQETQYF.

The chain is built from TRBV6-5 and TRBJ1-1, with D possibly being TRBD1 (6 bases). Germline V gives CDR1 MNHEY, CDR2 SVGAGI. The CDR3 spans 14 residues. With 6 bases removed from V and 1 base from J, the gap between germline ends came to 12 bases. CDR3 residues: CASSLETGNTEAFF. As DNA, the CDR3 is TGTGCCAGCAGCCTCGAGACAGGGAACACTGAAGCTTTCTTT.

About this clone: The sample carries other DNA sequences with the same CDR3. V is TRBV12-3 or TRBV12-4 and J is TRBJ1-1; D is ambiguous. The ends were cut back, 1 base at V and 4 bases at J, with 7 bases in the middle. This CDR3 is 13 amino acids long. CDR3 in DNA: TGTGCCAGCAGTTTAGAAAGAGGCACTGAAGCTTTCTTT. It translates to CASSLERGTEAFF.

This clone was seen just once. The CDR3 region is CASSIRGGNEKLFF. CDR3 coding DNA: TGTGCCAGCAGTATAAGGGGGGGTAATGAAAAACTGTTTTTT. The genes are TRBV28 and TRBJ1-4, with a possible D match to TRBD1 (6 bases). This CDR3 contains 14 residues. CDR1 and CDR2 from the germline V gene are MDHEN and SYDVKM. V was cut by 5 bases and J by 4 bases, with 11 bases left in between.

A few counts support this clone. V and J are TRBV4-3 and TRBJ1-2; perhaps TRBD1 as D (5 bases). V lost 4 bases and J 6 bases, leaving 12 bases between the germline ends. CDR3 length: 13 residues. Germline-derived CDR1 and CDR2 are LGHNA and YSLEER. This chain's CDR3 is CASSLRQPDGYTF. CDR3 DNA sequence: TGCGCCAGCAGCCTACGACAGCCTGATGGCTACACCTTC.